Listed here are 18 T cell receptor beta chains from one sample, sequenced in a study of identical twins. TCRdb re-analysed the 5' RACE reads in MiXCR, keeping a single row per CDR3 protein. The sample carries fewer than 550,000 distinct CDR3 sequences, 14% recorded once. The sample was also linked to a second study, of yellow fever vaccine responses in identical twins.

Sequencing was performed on CD4+ T cells sorted from blood. The receptors were sampled from a woman younger than 35 in good health.

This clonotype was picked up a small number of times. The gene calls are TRBV7-9 and TRBJ2-3, with 7 bases lining up with TRBD2. The CDR3 loop spans 14 amino acids. The junction had 6 bases not matched to a gene; V was cut back by 5 bases and J by 4 bases. Germline-derived CDR1 and CDR2 are SEHNR and FQNEAQ (reference sequence). CDR3 loop: CASSQAGIADTQYF. The DNA for the CDR3 is TGTGCCAGCAGCCAAGCGGGGATCGCAGATACGCAGTATTTT.

The CDR3 reads CASSSLKSRTSGSPWEQYF. CDR3 in DNA: TGTGCCAGCAGTTCCCTAAAAAGTCGGACTAGCGGGAGCCCCTGGGAGCAGTACTTC. This chain links TRBV6-5 with TRBJ2-7; 13 positions match TRBD2. From germline, CDR1 is MNHEY and CDR2 SVGAGI. This CDR3 spans 19 amino acids. The V and J ends lost 4 bases and 7 bases, in that order; junction bases with no gene match: 19.

This clonotype was seen only a few times. The V and J genes are TRBV20-1 and TRBJ2-4, with a tentative D call TRBD2 (6 bases). Trimming pared 3 bases from V and 7 bases from J, leaving 22 bases between. There are 16 residues in the CDR3. Germline V gene data show CDR1 as DFQATT and CDR2 as SNEGSKA (reference sequence). Here the CDR3 DNA reads TGCAGTGCTAGTGTTCTAGCGAATACGGTTCGGAACATTCAGTACTTC. This sequence encodes CSASVLANTVRNIQYF.

The CDR3 protein is CASSMGNRGHEQYF. The CDR3 DNA reads TGTGCCAGTAGTATGGGAAACAGGGGCCACGAGCAGTACTTC. The chain employs TRBV19 and TRBJ2-7; 7 bases fit TRBD1. This CDR3 contains 14 residues. Unmatched junction bases numbered 7, after V lost 3 bases and J lost 5 bases. Germline lookup yields CDR1 LNHDA and CDR2 SQIVND (reference sequence).

The genes are TRBV7-9 and TRBJ1-4; D may be TRBD1 (5 bases). Germline lookup yields CDR1 SEHNR and CDR2 FQNEAQ (reference sequence). This CDR3 region has 15 residues. V lost 1 base to trimming and J lost 1 base, with 7 bases between them. This CDR3 is CASSLDTGTNEKLFF. As DNA, the CDR3 is TGTGCCAGCAGCTTAGACACAGGAACTAATGAAAAACTGTTTTTT.

The chain recombines TRBV11-2 with TRBJ2-1; 10 bases agree with TRBD2. The V segment lost 7 bases and the J segment 9 bases; nucleotides outside the gene matches: 9. CDR3 size: 14 residues. CDR1 is SGHAT, CDR2 FQNNGV, per germline. CDR3 sequence (DNA): TGTGCCAGCAATAGCGGGAGGAGTACACGTGAGCAGTTCTTC. It yields the protein CASNSGRSTREQFF.

This clonotype turned up a few times. This chain connects TRBV10-3 to TRBJ2-2, with D uncertain. In germline, CDR1 is ENHRY, CDR2 SYGVKD. CDR3 length: 13 residues. V was shortened by 6 bases and J by 1 base, with 6 bases between the two germline ends. The CDR3 loop reads CAISRQNTGELFF. Here the CDR3 DNA reads TGTGCCATCAGCCGGCAGAACACCGGGGAGCTGTTTTTT.

This clonotype was observed a few times. The chain recombines TRBV28 with TRBJ1-1; no definite D call. Trimming pared 5 bases from V and 0 bases from J, leaving 19 bases between. The germline CDR1 and CDR2 sequences are MDHEN and SYDVKM. The CDR3 runs 17 residues. In nucleotides, the CDR3 is TGTGCCAGCAGTCCCCTTTCCTGGGCCTCATTGAACACTGAAGCTTTCTTT. This codes for CASSPLSWASLNTEAFF.

The chain has TRBV5-1 and TRBJ2-5; TRBD2 matches at 7 bases. Trimming removed 4 bases from V and 2 bases from J; junction bases left unmatched: 5. In germline, CDR1 is SGHRS, CDR2 YFSETQ. The CDR3 totals 14 residues. DNA for the CDR3: TGCGCCAGCAGCGGGGGACTAAAGCAAGAGACCCAGTACTTC. It encodes CASSGGLKQETQYF. The full variable domain, rest sourced from reference TRBV5-1 and TRBJ2-5, is KAGVTQTPRYLIKTRGQQVTLSCSPISGHRSVSWYQQTPGQGLQFLFEYFSETQRNKGNFPGRFSGRQFSNSRSEMNVSTLELGDSALYLCASSGGLKQETQYFGPGTRLLVL.

V and J are TRBV11-2 and TRBJ1-1; D remains ambiguous. This CDR3 is built from 15 residues. V dropped 4 bases and J dropped 6 bases, with 18 bases sitting between them. Per the germline V gene, CDR1 is SGHAT and CDR2 is FQNNGV. CDR3 in amino acids: CASSSTAGSVAEAFF. CDR3 DNA sequence: TGTGCCAGCAGCTCAACCGCCGGGAGCGTCGCTGAAGCTTTCTTT.

This clonotype appeared a few times. V usage is TRBV20-1 and J usage is TRBJ2-1, with D possibly TRBD2 on 6 matching bases. Trimming stripped 2 bases from V and 6 bases from J, with 14 bases between. CDR1 and CDR2 from the germline V gene are DFQATT and SNEGSKA (reference sequence). This CDR3 has 14 residues. The CDR3 reads CSARPPGGSNEQFF. CDR3 DNA: TGCAGTGCTAGACCCCCCGGGGGAAGCAATGAGCAGTTCTTC.

The rearrangement joins TRBV2 to TRBJ2-5; the D gene is possibly TRBD2 (5 bases). The CDR3 is made up of 14 amino acids. V was trimmed by 7 bases and J by 5 bases, leaving 17 bases between them. The germline CDR1 and CDR2 sequences are SNHLY and FYNNEI. The CDR3 coding sequence is TGTGCCAGCATGGCCAGCGCGACTATCGAGACCCAGTACTTC. It translates to CASMASATIETQYF.

This clonotype was seen many times. CDR3 nucleotide sequence: TGTGCCAGCCGACGACAGGGCGGGACTGAAGCTTTCTTT. This codes for CASRRQGGTEAFF. V usage is TRBV11-2 and J usage is TRBJ1-1, with 7 bases lining up with TRBD1. The CDR3 sequence is 13 residues long. Per the germline V gene, CDR1 is SGHAT and CDR2 is FQNNGV. Trimming removed 8 bases from V and 5 bases from J; junction bases left unmatched: 8.

This clonotype occurred a few times. The chain employs TRBV5-1 and TRBJ2-2; 12 positions agree with TRBD1. After removal of 4 bases from V and 0 bases from J, the junction contained 10 bases not matched to a gene. CDR1 and CDR2 from the germline V gene are SGHRS and YFSETQ. This CDR3 comprises 19 residues. The CDR3, as DNA: TGCGCCAGCAGCATGGGACAGGGGGCGAACTTCGCGAACACCGGGGAGCTGTTTTTT. Protein product: CASSMGQGANFANTGELFF.

This clonotype was detected only a few times. This chain connects TRBV28 to TRBJ2-5, with TRBD1 matching over 9 bases. The CDR3 loop spans 16 amino acids. The germline CDR1 and CDR2 sequences are MDHEN and SYDVKM. With 4 bases clipped from V and 2 bases from J, the junction kept 8 bases outside the gene matches. CDR3 DNA sequence: TGTGCCAGCAGTTCGGGTACAGGGGGCCGGCAAGAGACCCAGTACTTC. It is translated as CASSSGTGGRQETQYF.

At least ten counts were recorded for this clonotype. The chain is built from TRBV29-1 and TRBJ2-3, with TRBD2 as a possible D gene (5 bases). The germline V and J ends were trimmed by 8 bases and 3 bases, with 15 bases remaining between them. Germline loops: CDR1 SQVTM, CDR2 ANQGSEA. The CDR3 is 13 residues long. The CDR3 coding sequence is TGCAGCTTCGATAGAACGGGGACAGATACGCAGTATTTT. It yields the protein CSFDRTGTDTQYF.

The chain carries TRBV20-1 and TRBJ2-5; 7 nucleotides agree with TRBD1. V gave up 6 bases and J gave up 5 bases; unmatched junction bases: 9. Germline CDR1 is DFQATT and CDR2 is SNEGSKA (reference sequence). This CDR3 is built from 13 residues. The CDR3 coding sequence is TGCAGTGCCCCCAAGGGGGCAGTGGAGACCCAGTACTTC. Its protein product is CSAPKGAVETQYF.

This clonotype was found a few times. The V gene is TRBV5-1, the J gene TRBJ2-3; the D is unclear. Germline CDR1 and CDR2: SGHRS and YFSETQ. V dropped 3 bases and J dropped 4 bases, with 15 bases sitting between them. The CDR3 loop spans 15 amino acids. CDR3 DNA: TGCGCCAGCAGCTACCGAGTTAGCCCTGCAGATACGCAGTATTTT. The encoded protein is CASSYRVSPADTQYF.